A selection of T cell receptor beta chains follows, all from one sample in a study of T-cell reconstitution after alpha-beta-depleted transplantation in children. Via MiXCR, TCRdb re-called the PCR reads, giving one row per CDR3 protein. The repertoire includes about 610,000 distinct CDR3 sequences, more than 9% of them detected once, and 4% to 5% sits in the top ten. The source was PBMCs from the stem cell graft donor, collected from the stem cell graft. Every receptor here comes from a human donor who donated a stem cell graft to a child with acute myeloid leukemia. Each CDR3 is given with its conserved first and last residue. A D gene is named only where the DNA matches it firmly. The size entry is marked missing in some rows and otherwise reads once, few, many or a size class.

clone_size	j_call	v_call	d_call	cdr3_aa	cdr3_nt
few	TRBJ2-2	TRBV11-3	TRBD1	CASSLSTGVNGELFF	TGTGCCAGCAGCTTATCGACAGGGGTCAACGGGGAGCTGTTTTTT
many	TRBJ2-1	TRBV25-1	TRBD2	CASSELTSGDNEQFF	TGTGCCAGCAGCGAGCTGACTAGCGGGGACAATGAGCAGTTCTTC
.	TRBJ2-5	TRBV7-2	.	CASSARGNRETQYF	TGTGCCAGCAGCGCACGCGGGAATCGGGAGACCCAGTACTTC
many	TRBJ1-1	TRBV6-6	.	CASTLQGNTEAFF	TGTGCCAGCACTCTCCAGGGAAACACTGAAGCTTTCTTT
.	TRBJ2-7	TRBV15	.	CATSYRDRRSEQYF	TGTGCCACCAGCTACCGGGACCGAAGATCCGAGCAGTACTTC
many	TRBJ2-7	TRBV20-1	.	CSARLRGSYEQYF	TGCAGTGCTAGGCTCCGAGGGTCCTACGAGCAGTACTTC
few	TRBJ2-1	TRBV12-3/TRBV12-4	TRBD2	CASSFRTSVTYNEQFF	TGTGCCAGCAGTTTCCGGACTAGCGTCACCTACAATGAGCAGTTCTTC
many	TRBJ2-3	TRBV7-9	TRBD2	CASSPDLARERMNTQYF	TGTGCCAGCAGCCCAGATCTAGCGCGGGAGAGAATGAATACGCAGTATTTT
few	TRBJ2-5	TRBV20-1	TRBD2	CSAPLLAGVGLAETQYF	TGCAGTGCTCCCCTCCTGGCGGGAGTAGGGCTAGCAGAGACCCAGTACTTC
few	TRBJ1-1	TRBV5-1	.	CASGITGDTEAFF	TGCGCCAGCGGTATTACGGGGGATACTGAAGCTTTCTTT
few	TRBJ2-1	TRBV27	.	CASSIRDPRFNEQFF	TGTGCCAGCAGTATCCGGGACCCTCGGTTTAATGAGCAGTTCTTC
.	TRBJ2-6	TRBV6-2/TRBV6-3	.	CASSYSARAGANVLTF	TGTGCCAGCAGTTACTCGGCGAGGGCTGGGGCCAACGTCCTGACTTTC
.	TRBJ2-7	TRBV29-1	.	CSVATRPYEQYF	TGCAGCGTCGCCACACGACCCTACGAGCAGTACTTC
many	TRBJ2-7	TRBV27	TRBD2	CASRQTSGRDEQYF	TGTGCCAGCAGGCAGACTAGCGGGAGGGACGAGCAGTACTTC
many	TRBJ1-1	TRBV5-1	.	CASSLLGEAFF	TGCGCCAGCAGCTTGTTGGGTGAAGCTTTCTTT
.	TRBJ2-1	TRBV7-3	TRBD1	CASSLTRGQGYEQFF	TGTGCCAGCAGCTTAACCCGCGGACAGGGGTACGAGCAGTTCTTC
.	TRBJ2-7	TRBV7-2	.	CASRSGRGKDEQYF	TGTGCCAGCAGATCGGGACGGGGGAAAGACGAGCAGTACTTC
.	TRBJ1-6	TRBV5-1	TRBD1	CASSVNRGLSPLHF	TGCGCCAGCAGCGTCAACAGGGGTCTTTCACCCCTCCACTTT
many	TRBJ2-7	TRBV24-1	TRBD1	CATSAPGQGEQYF	TGTGCCACCAGTGCCCCCGGACAGGGCGAGCAGTACTTC
few	TRBJ1-2	TRBV3-1	.	CASSQERGYTF	TGTGCCAGCAGCCAAGAACGTGGCTACACCTTC
many	TRBJ2-4	TRBV24-1	.	CATSDSQGRGAKNIQYF	TGTGCCACCAGTGATTCCCAGGGCAGAGGGGCCAAAAACATTCAGTACTTC
few	TRBJ2-5	TRBV20-1	TRBD2	CSASLLAELYQETQYF	TGCAGTGCTAGCCTTCTAGCGGAACTCTACCAAGAGACCCAGTACTTC
few	TRBJ2-1	TRBV7-3	TRBD2	CASSPLASGLYNEQFF	TGTGCCAGCAGCCCCCTGGCTAGCGGGCTTTACAATGAGCAGTTCTTC